This T cell receptor beta chain appears in the sequencing data of a study of OX40 agonist ivuxolimab in advanced cancers. Whole-study results and caveats: No determination was made of the antigen specificity of the expanded peripheral T cells. Mean expanded clone counts were higher in CD8+ than CD4+ T cells. At 0.1 to 3.0 mg/kg and by week 6, CD4+ and CD8+ T cells in the blood had expanded clonally.

CDR1 is SGHNT and CDR2 is YYREEE in the germline V gene (reference sequence). Trimming at V came to 2 bases and at J to 5 bases, leaving 1 base not matched to a gene. This CDR3 comprises 13 residues. Only in-frame clones appear in the TCRdb table, and some are missing; sequencing was by immunoSEQ multiplex PCR. The sample includes approximately 68,000 clones, approximately 80% of them seen just once. At cycle 4 day 1, cycle 7 day 1, and baseline, blood was sampled. About this clone itself: Its target is not known.

This TCR was recovered from an adult with an advanced solid tumor such as melanoma, head and neck, liver or kidney cancer. This sample comprised CD4+ or CD8+ T cells sorted from blood, obtained in a trial of the OX40 agonist ivuxolimab. This chain joins TRBV5-4 and TRBJ2-5; 9 bases match TRBD1. This CDR3 is CASSLQGAETQYF. As DNA, the CDR3 is TGTGCCAGCAGCTTACAGGGGGCGGAGACCCAGTACTTC.